This entry lists 32 T cell receptor beta chains sequenced from one sample in a study of cytomegalovirus exposure and HLA in healthy donors. Only in-frame clones appear in the TCRdb table, and some are missing; sequencing was by immunoSEQ multiplex PCR. The sample lists fewer than 200,000 clones, around nine tenths seen once, with 2% to 2.5% in the top ten. Source material: PBMCs. The source of these receptors is a woman aged 18 to 35 in good health and CMV-seronegative.

The chain is built from TRBV5-1 and TRBJ2-4; the match to TRBD2 covers 7 bases. There are 14 residues in the CDR3. The ends lost 3 bases at V and 8 bases at J; junction bases unmatched: 8. Germline values: CDR1 SGHRS, CDR2 YFSETQ. The CDR3, as DNA: TGCGCCAGCAGCTCCGACTGGGAGGGAGACATTCAGTACTTC. Translating it yields CASSSDWEGDIQYF. The full variable domain, rest sourced from reference TRBV5-1 and TRBJ2-4, is KAGVTQTPRYLIKTRGQQVTLSCSPISGHRSVSWYQQTPGQGLQFLFEYFSETQRNKGNFPGRFSGRQFSNSRSEMNVSTLELGDSALYLCASSSDWEGDIQYFGAGTRLSVL.

There are a few counts of this clone. The chain has TRBV7-2 and TRBJ1-3; D may be TRBD1 (6 bases). CDR3 length: 18 amino acids. Germline values: CDR1 SGHTA, CDR2 FQGNSA. The V and J ends lost 0 bases and 2 bases respectively, with 17 bases between them. The CDR3 is CASSLAVLGGATGNTIYF. CDR3 sequence (DNA): TGTGCCAGCAGCTTAGCGGTTCTCGGGGGGGCCACTGGAAACACCATATATTTT.

This chain uses TRBV10-3 with TRBJ2-7; weak D call: TRBD1 (5 bases). V lost 11 bases and J lost 4, with 12 bases in between. The CDR3 is 11 amino acids. Germline CDR1 is ENHRY and CDR2 is SYGVKD. The CDR3 sequence: CASQGTYEQYF. The CDR3 DNA sequence: TGTGCCTCCCAGGGAACGTACGAGCAGTACTTC.

This chain links TRBV5-1 with TRBJ2-7, with TRBD2 as a possible D gene (6 bases). CDR3 length: 13 amino acids. The germline V gene has CDR1 SGHRS and CDR2 YFSETQ. The V end lost 0 bases, the J end lost 10 bases, and 14 bases lay between the germline ends. In DNA, the CDR3 is TGCGCCAGCAGCTTGGAGGGTCCGGGGGATCAGTACTTC. This translates into CASSLEGPGDQYF.

The J gene is TRBJ1-2, the V gene TRBV5-4; TRBD1 matches 7 bases. With 0 bases clipped from V and 4 bases from J, the junction kept 3 bases outside the gene matches. This CDR3 spans 14 amino acids. Germline V gene sequence: CDR1 SGHNT, CDR2 YYREEE (reference sequence). The CDR3 DNA sequence: TGTGCCAGCAGCTTGGTGGGACAGATCTATGGCTACACCTTC. Translation gives CASSLVGQIYGYTF.

This chain uses TRBV6-1 with TRBJ2-3; the D is unclear. The CDR3 extends over 13 amino acids. Trimming cost V 3 bases and J 6 bases, with 10 bases left between them. Germline assignment: CDR1 MNHNS and CDR2 SASEGT. CDR3 protein: CASSEIGLDTQYF. DNA of the CDR3: TGTGCCAGCAGTGAGATCGGTTTGGATACGCAGTATTTT.

The rearrangement links TRBV5-4 to TRBJ2-7, with D possibly TRBD1 on 6 matching bases. CDR1 is SGHNT, CDR2 YYREEE, per germline (reference sequence). The germline V and J ends were trimmed by 1 base and 3 bases, with 8 bases remaining between them. CDR3 length: 13 residues. The CDR3 region has the DNA TGTGCCAGCAGCTTGCCAGGGGACTACGAGCAGTACTTC. This codes for CASSLPGDYEQYF.

This clone came up a few times. The gene calls are TRBV6-1 and TRBJ1-4; 8 bases are shared with TRBD1. The CDR3 extends over 12 amino acids. The germline CDR1 and CDR2 sequences are MNHNS and SASEGT. The J segment lost 11 bases and the V segment lost 6 bases, leaving 5 bases of the junction unmatched. DNA of the CDR3: TGTGCCAGCAGCATACAGGGGGATAAACTGTTTTTT. Translating it yields CASSIQGDKLFF.

The V and J genes are TRBV14 and TRBJ1-1, with TRBD1 as a possible D gene (6 bases). The CDR3 covers 15 residues. Germline CDR1 is SGHDN and CDR2 is FVKESK. V was pared by 4 bases and J by 1 base, with 13 bases between. The CDR3 protein is CASSLGHLRNTEAFF. The CDR3 DNA follows: TGTGCCAGCAGCCTGGGACACCTTAGGAACACTGAAGCTTTCTTT.

This sequence joins TRBV5-4 and TRBJ1-2; weak D call: TRBD1 (6 bases). Germline loops: CDR1 SGHNT, CDR2 YYREEE (reference sequence). Between the trimmed V and J ends, which lost 6 bases and 3 bases, there was a span of 18 bases. This CDR3 has 15 residues. CDR3 sequence reads: CASTGDRVYYYGYTF. Written as DNA, the CDR3 is TGTGCCAGCACAGGGGATAGAGTTTATTACTATGGCTACACCTTC.

J is TRBJ2-1 and V is TRBV4-1; 9 bases match TRBD2. CDR1 is MGHRA, CDR2 YSYEKL, per germline. This CDR3 spans 13 amino acids. V lost 4 bases to trimming and J lost 8 bases; unmatched junction nucleotides: 3. In DNA form, the CDR3 reads TGCGCCAGCAGCCCGGGACTAGCCTATGAGCAGTTCTTC. The encoded protein is CASSPGLAYEQFF.

This chain joins TRBV7-2 and TRBJ2-7; tentatively, D is TRBD2 (5 bases). CDR1 and CDR2 from the germline V gene are SGHTA and FQGNSA. The CDR3 contains 15 residues. V gave up 5 bases and J gave up 7 bases, with 21 bases separating them. The CDR3 spells CASSPPGQREREQYF. The CDR3, as DNA: TGTGCCAGCAGCCCCCCCGGCCAAAGGGAGCGGGAGCAGTACTTC. The full variable domain, with the rest looked up from reference TRBV7-2 and TRBJ2-7, is GAGVSQSPSNKVTEKGKDVELRCDPISGHTALYWYRQSLGQGLEFLIYFQGNSAPDKSGLPSDRFSAERTGGSVSTLTIQRTQQEDSAVYLCASSPPGQREREQYFGPGTRLTVT.

V and J are TRBV5-1 and TRBJ2-7, with 9 bases aligning to TRBD1. The CDR3 is 14 residues long. The germline gives CDR1 SGHRS, CDR2 YFSETQ. Unmatched junction bases numbered 9, after V lost 4 bases and J lost 7 bases. CDR3: CASSPQGTGWEQYF. CDR3 nucleotides: TGCGCCAGCAGCCCGCAAGGGACAGGGTGGGAGCAGTACTTC.

Here the CDR3 DNA reads TGTGCCAGTAGGCAAGGGACAGGGGCCTACGAGCAGTACTTC. This sequence encodes CASRQGTGAYEQYF. The rearrangement uses TRBV19 and TRBJ2-7, with 10 bases aligning to TRBD1. This CDR3 region has 14 residues. The V gene end was trimmed by 6 bases and the J gene end by 2 bases; junction bases not matched to a gene: 4. In germline, CDR1 is LNHDA, CDR2 SQIVND (reference sequence).

The chain uses TRBV5-1 and TRBJ1-6; D call uncertain. Germline V CDR1 and CDR2: SGHRS, YFSETQ. The CDR3 length is 16 residues. V gave up 4 bases and J gave up 2 bases, with 13 bases separating them. As DNA, the CDR3 is TGCGCCAGCAGCCGCAACTCGGGGACCTATAATTCACCCCTCCACTTT. Its translation: CASSRNSGTYNSPLHF.

V usage is TRBV6-5 and J usage is TRBJ1-5; D gene unclear. The length of the CDR3 is 12 residues. The V gene lost 0 bases and the J gene lost 6 bases, with 3 bases spanning the gap. Germline-derived CDR1 and CDR2 are MNHEY and SVGAGI. CDR3 amino acids: CASSYSGQPQHF. The CDR3 DNA follows: TGTGCCAGCAGTTACTCCGGTCAGCCCCAGCATTTT.

The chain links TRBV5-1 to TRBJ1-3; 8 nucleotides agree with TRBD1. The CDR3 is 17 amino acids. Germline CDR1 is SGHRS and CDR2 is YFSETQ. The V segment lost 1 base and the J segment 0 bases; nucleotides outside the gene matches: 6. The CDR3 bases are TGCGCCAGCAGCTTGTTTGGACAGGGAAGCTCTGGAAACACCATATATTTT. Amino acids: CASSLFGQGSSGNTIYF.

J is TRBJ2-1 and V is TRBV9; D might be TRBD2 (7 bases). Deletions cut 4 bases from V and 9 bases from J, with 20 bases between. The germline gives CDR1 SGDLS, CDR2 YYNGEE. CDR3 length equals 15 residues. The CDR3 DNA reads as TGTGCCAGCAGCCCAGAGGGGGGGGCGAACGGTGAGCAGTTCTTC. This gives the protein CASSPEGGANGEQFF.

The gene calls are TRBV7-9 and TRBJ1-1; weak D call: TRBD1 (6 bases). From germline, CDR1 is SEHNR and CDR2 FQNEAQ (reference sequence). This CDR3 comprises 14 residues. Trimming removed 6 bases from V and 2 bases from J, with 13 bases in between. CDR3 in DNA: TGTGCCAGCAGTTTGGGAGGGGGAAACACTGAAGCTTTCTTT. The encoded protein is CASSLGGGNTEAFF.

V usage is TRBV4-1 and J usage is TRBJ2-7; 7 bases are shared with TRBD1. V gave up 5 bases and J gave up 2 bases; unmatched junction bases: 3. Germline V gives CDR1 MGHRA, CDR2 YSYEKL. CDR3 length: 13 amino acids. The CDR3 loop is CASSFGQAYEQYF. The CDR3 DNA follows: TGCGCCAGCAGCTTCGGACAGGCCTACGAGCAGTACTTC.

The chain is built from TRBV10-2 and TRBJ1-5; 8 bases map to TRBD1. The CDR3 is 13 residues long. Germline CDR1 reads WSHSY; CDR2 reads SAAADI. V shed 6 bases, J shed 5 bases, and the junction held 3 bases outside the gene matches. The CDR3 loop is CASSLQGDQPQHF. In DNA form, the CDR3 reads TGCGCCAGCAGCCTACAGGGGGATCAGCCCCAGCATTTT.

The genes are TRBV15 and TRBJ1-2; 9 bases line up with TRBD1. J gave up 3 bases and V 2 bases, and 7 bases lay outside the gene matches. Germline CDR1 reads LNHNV; CDR2 reads YYDKDF (reference sequence). The CDR3 contains 16 residues. DNA of the CDR3: TGTGCCACCAGCAGACTCCGGGACAGGGCTGACTATGGCTACACCTTC. The encoded protein is CATSRLRDRADYGYTF.

The rearrangement joins TRBV5-6 to TRBJ1-2; tentatively, D is TRBD1 (5 bases). Germline V gene lookup returns CDR1 SGHDT and CDR2 YYEEEE. The CDR3 runs 14 residues. With 2 bases removed from V and 2 bases from J, the gap between germline ends came to 10 bases. CDR3: CASSFGAGNYGYTF. The CDR3 coding sequence is TGTGCCAGCAGCTTTGGGGCAGGGAACTATGGCTACACCTTC.

The rearrangement links TRBV7-9 to TRBJ2-5; TRBD1 matches 8 bases. V shed 10 bases and J 5 bases; nucleotides not matched to a gene: 3. CDR1 and CDR2 from the germline V gene are SEHNR and FQNEAQ (reference sequence). This CDR3 has 11 amino acids. CDR3 sequence reads: CAIRGRETQYF. In DNA, the CDR3 is TGTGCCATCAGGGGGCGGGAGACCCAGTACTTC.

This clone has a single count. CDR3 sequence (DNA): TGTGCCTGGAGTGTAGGGGGACCAGGAGGTCAGCCCCAGCATTTT. This translates into CAWSVGGPGGQPQHF. The genes are TRBV30 and TRBJ1-5; TRBD1 is a possible D gene (6 bases). The length of the CDR3 is 15 residues. Germline lookup yields CDR1 GTSNPN and CDR2 SVGIG (reference sequence). V was trimmed by 0 bases and J by 6 bases, leaving 15 bases between them.

V usage is TRBV7-6 and J usage is TRBJ2-5, with 8 bases lining up with TRBD1. J was trimmed by 11 bases and V by 5 bases; bases with no gene match: 4. Germline V gene lookup returns CDR1 SGHVS and CDR2 FNYEAQ. The CDR3 is 11 residues long. The CDR3 protein is CASSRGQGQYF. The CDR3 region has the DNA TGTGCCAGCAGCCGAGGACAGGGTCAGTACTTC.

The rearrangement uses TRBV7-2 and TRBJ1-2; tentatively, D is TRBD1 (6 bases). The germline gives CDR1 SGHTA, CDR2 FQGNSA. The CDR3 loop spans 17 amino acids. The V end lost 3 bases, the J end lost 6 bases, and 23 bases lay between the germline ends. The CDR3 loop is CASSLYRLNREDHGYTF. CDR3 nucleotides: TGTGCCAGCAGCTTGTACAGATTAAACAGGGAAGATCATGGCTACACCTTC. The full variable domain, with the rest looked up from reference TRBV7-2 and TRBJ1-2, is GAGVSQSPSNKVTEKGKDVELRCDPISGHTALYWYRQSLGQGLEFLIYFQGNSAPDKSGLPSDRFSAERTGGSVSTLTIQRTQQEDSAVYLCASSLYRLNREDHGYTFGSGTRLTVV.

This clone was counted once. The same CDR3 arises from other DNA sequences in this sample as well. V gene TRBV5-1 combines with J gene TRBJ1-1; unclear D gene. The V and J ends lost 4 bases and 2 bases respectively, with 6 bases between them. CDR1 and CDR2 (germline): SGHRS, YFSETQ. The CDR3 is 12 amino acids. CDR3 DNA sequence: TGCGCCAGCAGCCCAGGAAACACTGAAGCTTTCTTT. Amino acids: CASSPGNTEAFF.

The rearrangement links TRBV18 to TRBJ2-7; TRBD1 matches at 11 bases. With 3 bases clipped from V and 7 bases from J, the junction kept 5 bases outside the gene matches. The CDR3 spans 14 residues. Germline assignment: CDR1 KGHSH and CDR2 LQKENI. The CDR3 region has the DNA TGTGCCAGCTCACCTTCCGGGACAGGGGGAGAGCAGTACTTC. Protein: CASSPSGTGGEQYF.

The V and J genes are TRBV27 and TRBJ2-7, with D perhaps matching TRBD1 (5 bases). V was clipped by 4 bases and J by 3 bases, with 13 bases between them. Germline V gene lookup returns CDR1 MNHEY and CDR2 SMNVEV (reference sequence). There are 14 residues in the CDR3. CDR3 coding DNA: TGTGCCAGCAGTTCGTTCAGGGATCGCTACGAGCAGTACTTC. This codes for CASSSFRDRYEQYF.

The chain recombines TRBV5-6 with TRBJ2-2; weak D call: TRBD1 (6 bases). This CDR3 spans 14 amino acids. V shed 7 bases and J shed 5 bases, with 15 bases lying between them. Per the germline V gene, CDR1 is SGHDT and CDR2 is YYEEEE. CDR3 in DNA: TGTGCCAGCTTCCCACTTCAGGGGACCGGGGAGCTGTTTTTT. Amino acid sequence: CASFPLQGTGELFF.

This clone came up once. The chain combines TRBV19 with TRBJ2-7; 10 bases match TRBD1. CDR3 length: 15 amino acids. Per germline, CDR1 LNHDA and CDR2 SQIVND (reference sequence). Germline trimming cut 3 bases from V and 4 bases from J; bases unmatched to any gene: 6. The CDR3 sequence is CASSIGQGGGYEQYF. The DNA for the CDR3 is TGTGCCAGTAGTATTGGACAGGGGGGAGGTTACGAGCAGTACTTC.